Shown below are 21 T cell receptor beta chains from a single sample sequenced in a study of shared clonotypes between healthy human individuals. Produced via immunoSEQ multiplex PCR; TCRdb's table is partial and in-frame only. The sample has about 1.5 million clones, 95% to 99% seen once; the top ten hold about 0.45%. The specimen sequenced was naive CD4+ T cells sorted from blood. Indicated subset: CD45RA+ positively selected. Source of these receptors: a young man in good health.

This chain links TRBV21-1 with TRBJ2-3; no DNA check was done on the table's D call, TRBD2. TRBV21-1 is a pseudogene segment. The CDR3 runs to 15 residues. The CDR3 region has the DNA TGTGCCAGCAGCAAGGGCGGGGGAAGCACAGATACGCAGTATTTT. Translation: CASSKGGGSTDTQYF.

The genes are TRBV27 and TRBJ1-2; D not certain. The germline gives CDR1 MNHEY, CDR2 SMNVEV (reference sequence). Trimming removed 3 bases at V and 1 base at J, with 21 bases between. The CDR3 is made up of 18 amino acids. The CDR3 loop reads CASSFLTPTRRVNYGYTF. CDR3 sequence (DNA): TGTGCCAGCAGTTTCTTAACCCCTACTAGGAGGGTTAACTATGGCTACACCTTC.

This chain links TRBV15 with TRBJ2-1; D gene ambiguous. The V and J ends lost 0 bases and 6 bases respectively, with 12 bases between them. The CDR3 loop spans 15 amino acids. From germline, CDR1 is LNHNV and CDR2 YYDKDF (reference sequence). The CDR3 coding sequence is TGTGCCACCAGCAGAGATGGAGAGGTGGGCAATGAGCAGTTCTTC. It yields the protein CATSRDGEVGNEQFF.

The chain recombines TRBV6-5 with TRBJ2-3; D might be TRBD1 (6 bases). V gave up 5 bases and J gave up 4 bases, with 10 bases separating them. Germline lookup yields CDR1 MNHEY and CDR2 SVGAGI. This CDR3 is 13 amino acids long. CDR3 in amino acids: CASSQGRPDTQYF. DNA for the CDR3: TGTGCCAGCAGTCAGGGGCGCCCAGATACGCAGTATTTT.

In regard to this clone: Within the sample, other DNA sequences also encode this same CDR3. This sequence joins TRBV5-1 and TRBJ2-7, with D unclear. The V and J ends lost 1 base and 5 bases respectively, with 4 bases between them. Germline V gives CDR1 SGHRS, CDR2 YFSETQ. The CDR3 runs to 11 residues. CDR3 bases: TGCGCCAGCAGCTTGCTTGACGAGCAGTACTTC. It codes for CASSLLDEQYF.

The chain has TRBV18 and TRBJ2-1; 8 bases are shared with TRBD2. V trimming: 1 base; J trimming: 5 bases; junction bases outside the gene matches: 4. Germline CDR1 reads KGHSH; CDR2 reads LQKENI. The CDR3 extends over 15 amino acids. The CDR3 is CASSPLAGRNNEQFF. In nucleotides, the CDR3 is TGTGCCAGCTCACCACTAGCGGGGCGAAACAATGAGCAGTTCTTC.

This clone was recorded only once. The CDR3 DNA reads TGTGCCCCCGGGGCGAACACCGGGGAGCTGTTTTTT. This sequence encodes CAPGANTGELFF. The chain links TRBV7-2 to TRBJ2-2; TRBD2 is a possible D gene (5 bases). Germline V lookup: CDR1 SGHTA, CDR2 FQGNSA. This CDR3 has 12 amino acids. V lost 11 bases and J lost 0, with 7 bases in between.

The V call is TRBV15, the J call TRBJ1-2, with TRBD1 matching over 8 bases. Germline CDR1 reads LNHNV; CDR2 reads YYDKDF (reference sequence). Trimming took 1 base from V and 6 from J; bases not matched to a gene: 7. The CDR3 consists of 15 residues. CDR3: CATSRAPLTGDGYTF. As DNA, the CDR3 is TGTGCCACCAGCAGAGCCCCGTTGACAGGGGATGGCTACACCTTC.

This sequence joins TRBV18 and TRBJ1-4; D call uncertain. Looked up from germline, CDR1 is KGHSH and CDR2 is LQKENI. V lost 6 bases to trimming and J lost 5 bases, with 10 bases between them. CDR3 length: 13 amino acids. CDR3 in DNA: TGTGCCAGCTCTTTTCTAGGGAATGAAAAACTGTTTTTT. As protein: CASSFLGNEKLFF.

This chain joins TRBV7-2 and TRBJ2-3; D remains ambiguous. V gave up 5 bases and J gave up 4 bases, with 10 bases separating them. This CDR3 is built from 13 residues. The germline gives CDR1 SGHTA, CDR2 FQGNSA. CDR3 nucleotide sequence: TGTGCCAGCAGCCGGGTCGAGGCAGATACGCAGTATTTT. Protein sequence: CASSRVEADTQYF.

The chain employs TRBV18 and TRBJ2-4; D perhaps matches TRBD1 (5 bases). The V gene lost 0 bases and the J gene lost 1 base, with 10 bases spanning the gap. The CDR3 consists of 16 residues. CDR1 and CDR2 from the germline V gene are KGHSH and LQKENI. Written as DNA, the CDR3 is TGTGCCAGCTCACCACCCGGACCAGGGGCCAAAAACATTCAGTACTTC. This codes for CASSPPGPGAKNIQYF.

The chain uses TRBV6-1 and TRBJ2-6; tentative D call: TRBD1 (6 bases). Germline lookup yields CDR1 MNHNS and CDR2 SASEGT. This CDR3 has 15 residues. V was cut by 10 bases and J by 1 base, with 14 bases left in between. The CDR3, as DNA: TGTGCCACCCGAACAGGGATATCTGGGGCCAACGTCCTGACTTTC. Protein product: CATRTGISGANVLTF.

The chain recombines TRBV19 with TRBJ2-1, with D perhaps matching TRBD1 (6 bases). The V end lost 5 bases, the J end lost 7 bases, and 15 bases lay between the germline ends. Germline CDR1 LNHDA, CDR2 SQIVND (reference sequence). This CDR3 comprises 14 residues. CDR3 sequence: CASSSTGSLNEQFF. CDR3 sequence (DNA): TGTGCCAGTAGTTCAACAGGGTCCCTGAATGAGCAGTTCTTC.

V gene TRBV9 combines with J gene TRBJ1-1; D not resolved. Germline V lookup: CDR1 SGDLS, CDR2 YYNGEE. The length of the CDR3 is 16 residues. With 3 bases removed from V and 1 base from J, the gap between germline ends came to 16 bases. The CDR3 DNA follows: TGTGCCAGCAGCGCGTTCGGTTCGTTTGGGAACACTGAAGCTTTCTTT. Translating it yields CASSAFGSFGNTEAFF.

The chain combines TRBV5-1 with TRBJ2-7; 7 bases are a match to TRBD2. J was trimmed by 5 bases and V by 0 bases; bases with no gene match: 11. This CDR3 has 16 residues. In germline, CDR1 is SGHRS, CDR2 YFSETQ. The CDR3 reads CASSLASGTKGHEQYF. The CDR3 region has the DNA TGCGCCAGCAGCTTGGCATCCGGGACTAAGGGGCACGAGCAGTACTTC.

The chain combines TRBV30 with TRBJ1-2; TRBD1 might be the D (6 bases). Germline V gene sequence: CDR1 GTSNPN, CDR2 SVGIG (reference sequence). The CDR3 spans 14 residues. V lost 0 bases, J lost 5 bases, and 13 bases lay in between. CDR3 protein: CAWSVPGRGYGYTF. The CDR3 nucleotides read TGTGCCTGGAGTGTTCCCGGAAGGGGGTATGGCTACACCTTC.

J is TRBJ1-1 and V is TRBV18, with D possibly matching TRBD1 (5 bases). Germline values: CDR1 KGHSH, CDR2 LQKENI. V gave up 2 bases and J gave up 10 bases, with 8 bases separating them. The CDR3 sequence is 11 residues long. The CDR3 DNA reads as TGTGCCAGCTCACCAGGGGGTATAGCTTTCTTT. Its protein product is CASSPGGIAFF.

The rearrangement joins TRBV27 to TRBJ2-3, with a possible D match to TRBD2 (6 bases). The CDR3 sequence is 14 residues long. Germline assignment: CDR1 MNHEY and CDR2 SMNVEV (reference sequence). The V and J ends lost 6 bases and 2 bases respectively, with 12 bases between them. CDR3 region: CASRLGLDTDTQYF. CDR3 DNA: TGTGCCAGCAGGCTGGGACTGGACACAGATACGCAGTATTTT.

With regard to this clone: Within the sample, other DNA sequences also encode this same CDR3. CDR3 protein: CASSFGGQPQHF. The CDR3 bases are TGTGCCAGCAGTTTTGGGGGTCAGCCCCAGCATTTT. This chain links TRBV6-6 with TRBJ1-5; tentative D call: TRBD1 (5 bases). The germline gives CDR1 MNHNY, CDR2 SVGAGI (reference sequence). The CDR3 has 12 residues. V was pared by 4 bases and J by 6 bases, with 7 bases between.

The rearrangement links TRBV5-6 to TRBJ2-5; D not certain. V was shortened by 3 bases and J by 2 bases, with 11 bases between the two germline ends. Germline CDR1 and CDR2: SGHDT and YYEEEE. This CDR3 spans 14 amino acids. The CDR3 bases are TGTGCCAGCAGCTCTTCCCCTTTACAAGAGACCCAGTACTTC. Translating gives CASSSSPLQETQYF.

CDR3 in DNA: TGTGCCAGCAGCTCCCGTATAGCGGGAGTGAGCAATGAGCAGTTCTTC. This codes for CASSSRIAGVSNEQFF. The chain employs TRBV9 and TRBJ2-1; 9 positions match TRBD2. Germline trimming cut 4 bases from V and 6 bases from J; bases unmatched to any gene: 11. This CDR3 spans 16 amino acids. Per the germline V gene, CDR1 is SGDLS and CDR2 is YYNGEE.